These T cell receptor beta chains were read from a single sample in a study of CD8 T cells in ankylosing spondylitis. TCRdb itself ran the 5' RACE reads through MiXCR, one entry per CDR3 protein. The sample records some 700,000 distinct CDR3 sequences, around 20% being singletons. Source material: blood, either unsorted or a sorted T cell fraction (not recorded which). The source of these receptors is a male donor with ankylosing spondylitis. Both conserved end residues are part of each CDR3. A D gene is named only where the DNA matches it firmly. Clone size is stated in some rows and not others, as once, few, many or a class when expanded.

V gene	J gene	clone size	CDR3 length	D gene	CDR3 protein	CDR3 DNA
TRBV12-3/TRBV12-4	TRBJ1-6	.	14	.	CASSLEGLASPLHF	TGTGCCAGCAGTTTAGAAGGGTTGGCGTCACCCCTCCACTTT
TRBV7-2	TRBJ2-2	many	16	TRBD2	CASSLSPAGELGELFF	TGTGCCAGCAGCCTAAGTCCAGCGGGAGAGCTCGGGGAGCTGTTTTTT
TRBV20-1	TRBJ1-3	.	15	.	CSAPLRDNSGNTIYF	TGCAGTGCCCCACTCCGGGACAACTCTGGAAACACCATATATTTT
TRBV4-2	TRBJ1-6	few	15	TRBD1	CASSVTQGNNSPLHF	TGTGCCAGCAGCGTAACACAGGGGAATAATTCACCCCTCCACTTT
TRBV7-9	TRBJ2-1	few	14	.	CASSSDRYYNEQFF	TGTGCCAGCAGCTCGGACAGATACTACAATGAGCAGTTCTTC
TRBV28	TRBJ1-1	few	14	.	CASTLGTTNTEAFF	TGTGCCAGCACCCTCGGGACAACAAACACTGAAGCTTTCTTT
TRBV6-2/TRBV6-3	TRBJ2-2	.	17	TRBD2	CASSYSIGGGIAGELFF	TGTGCCAGCAGTTACTCGATCGGGGGAGGGATCGCCGGGGAGCTGTTTTTT
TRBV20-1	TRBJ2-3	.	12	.	CSAPMAADTQYF	TGCAGTGCTCCAATGGCCGCAGATACGCAGTATTTT
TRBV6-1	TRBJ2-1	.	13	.	CASLGGSSYEQFF	TGTGCCAGCTTAGGGGGGTCAAGCTATGAGCAGTTCTTC
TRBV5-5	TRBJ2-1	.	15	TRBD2	CASSHQPGLAEERFF	TGTGCCAGCAGCCACCAACCGGGACTAGCGGAGGAGCGGTTCTTC
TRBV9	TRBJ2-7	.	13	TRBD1	CASSPGQGWEQYF	TGTGCCAGCAGCCCAGGACAGGGGTGGGAGCAGTACTTC
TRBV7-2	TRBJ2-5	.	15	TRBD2	CASSLVGGGQETQYF	TGTGCCAGCAGCTTAGTGGGCGGGGGGCAAGAGACCCAGTACTTC